Shown below are 17 T cell receptor beta chains from a single sample sequenced in a study of radiation and T cells in renal cell carcinoma. Sequencing was performed with immunoSEQ multiplex PCR; in TCRdb, only in-frame clones are kept and a portion is missing. The sample records about 77,000 clones, 70% to 90% being singletons. Sample time point: blood 4 weeks post-SBRT, at nephrectomy. The treatment was: 15 Gy SBRT to primary tumor, nephrectomy 4 weeks later. The input for sequencing was blood, taken from a patient whose treatment included radiotherapy and nephrectomy. The receptors shown here come from an older woman with renal cell carcinoma.

This chain joins TRBV6-5 and TRBJ2-7; D ambiguous. The CDR3 covers 13 residues. In germline, CDR1 is MNHEY, CDR2 SVGAGI. Trimming removed 0 bases from V and 3 bases from J, with 6 bases in between. CDR3 sequence (DNA): TGTGCCAGCAGTTACTCGGCGTACTACGAGCAGTACTTC. Translating gives CASSYSAYYEQYF.

The J gene is TRBJ2-7, the V gene TRBV5-6; 8 nucleotides align to TRBD2. This CDR3 contains 14 residues. In germline, CDR1 is SGHDT, CDR2 YYEEEE. Trimming cost V 4 bases and J 2 bases; bases outside gene matches: 5. The CDR3 sequence is CASSPGGAPYEQYF. The CDR3 nucleotides are TGTGCCAGCAGCCCGGGGGGGGCCCCCTACGAGCAGTACTTC.

The chain recombines TRBV30 with TRBJ2-7; D gene ambiguous. CDR1 is GTSNPN and CDR2 is SVGIG in the germline V gene (reference sequence). The V end was cut by 0 bases, the J end by 6 bases, with 12 bases between. The CDR3 has 13 residues. CDR3 sequence: CAWSVVLSGEQYF. The CDR3 DNA reads TGTGCCTGGAGTGTAGTCCTGTCAGGCGAGCAGTACTTC.

The chain employs TRBV19 and TRBJ2-7; 14 positions match TRBD2. J lost 3 bases, V lost 4 bases, and 5 bases had no gene match. There are 16 residues in the CDR3. The germline gives CDR1 LNHDA, CDR2 SQIVND (reference sequence). In nucleotides, the CDR3 is TGTGCCAGTAGTACCCCGGGACTAGCGGGGGTCTACGAGCAGTACTTC. Translation: CASSTPGLAGVYEQYF.

The rearrangement joins TRBV10-3 to TRBJ1-2; 11 bases are shared with TRBD1. J lost 8 bases, V lost 4 bases, and 12 bases had no gene match. The germline gives CDR1 ENHRY, CDR2 SYGVKD. The CDR3 covers 16 residues. DNA for the CDR3: TGTGCCATCAGTGTAGGCGCGAGGACAGGGGGCTCGGGCTACACCTTC. Its protein is CAISVGARTGGSGYTF.

V and J are TRBV5-1 and TRBJ2-3; a possible D gene is TRBD2 (7 bases). The CDR3 is 15 residues long. The germline CDR1 and CDR2 sequences are SGHRS and YFSETQ. Between the trimmed V and J ends, which lost 1 base and 5 bases, there was a span of 14 bases. This CDR3 is CASSLWGGSLDTQYF. CDR3 in DNA: TGCGCCAGCAGCTTGTGGGGGGGCTCTTTAGATACGCAGTATTTT.

The chain has TRBV28 and TRBJ1-2; D remains ambiguous. Germline V gene sequence: CDR1 MDHEN, CDR2 SYDVKM. This CDR3 spans 11 amino acids. The chain's CDR3 is CGVWLNYGYTF. The DNA of the CDR3 is TGTGGGGTGTGGTTAAACTATGGCTACACCTTC.

This chain links TRBV30 with TRBJ1-2; tentative D call: TRBD1 (6 bases). This CDR3 spans 12 amino acids. The V gene's germline CDR1 is GTSNPN and CDR2 SVGIG (reference sequence). V lost 2 bases and J 4 bases, leaving 8 bases between the germline ends. CDR3 residues: CAWSLTGYGYTF. Written as DNA, the CDR3 is TGTGCCTGGAGTTTGACAGGCTATGGCTACACCTTC.

This clone has at least ten counts. This chain connects TRBV6-5 to TRBJ2-3; 9 bases are a match to TRBD1. The CDR3 spans 15 residues. Germline trimming cut 2 bases from V and 1 base from J; bases unmatched to any gene: 1. CDR1 and CDR2 (germline): MNHEY, SVGAGI. The CDR3, as DNA: TGTGCCAGCAGTTACAGGACAGGGGGCACAGATACGCAGTATTTT. Its protein product is CASSYRTGGTDTQYF.

This clone occurred a few times. Here the CDR3 reads CASSLLAGYTEAFF. The CDR3 bases are TGTGCCAGCAGTTTACTGGCAGGATACACTGAAGCTTTCTTT. This chain connects TRBV28 to TRBJ1-1; D gene uncertain. The CDR3 length is 14 residues. V gave up 2 bases and J gave up 3 bases, with 10 bases separating them. Germline V gene sequence: CDR1 MDHEN, CDR2 SYDVKM.

The V gene is TRBV9, the J gene TRBJ1-1; D is unclear. From germline, CDR1 is SGDLS and CDR2 YYNGEE. V was trimmed by 0 bases and J by 4 bases, leaving 10 bases between them. This CDR3 is built from 14 residues. CDR3 residues: CASSVDMVPTEAFF. The CDR3 bases are TGTGCCAGCAGCGTAGACATGGTCCCCACTGAAGCTTTCTTT.

V usage is TRBV30 and J usage is TRBJ2-2; 11 bases line up with TRBD2. Germline assignment: CDR1 GTSNPN and CDR2 SVGIG (reference sequence). CDR3 size: 19 residues. Trimming at V came to 2 bases and at J to 5 bases, leaving 16 bases not matched to a gene. The CDR3 loop is CAWSTGGLAGGAGTGELFF. The CDR3 bases are TGTGCCTGGAGTACCGGAGGGCTAGCGGGAGGTGCAGGGACCGGGGAGCTGTTTTTT.

This rearrangement joins TRBV28 to TRBJ2-7; 8 bases line up with TRBD1. The CDR3 consists of 12 residues. With V trimmed by 6 bases and J by 8 bases, 6 bases remained unmatched. The V gene's germline CDR1 is MDHEN and CDR2 SYDVKM. The DNA for the CDR3 is TGTGCCAGCAGCCATCAGGGGGCGCAGCAGTACTTC. It is translated as CASSHQGAQQYF.

The rearrangement uses TRBV2 and TRBJ2-6; no firm D call. The CDR3 is 16 amino acids. The germline gives CDR1 SNHLY, CDR2 FYNNEI. Trimming pared 5 bases from V and 0 bases from J, leaving 11 bases between. Here the CDR3 DNA reads TGTGCCAGCAGTCCAGTTACATACTCTGGGGCCAACGTCCTGACTTTC. As protein: CASSPVTYSGANVLTF.

The gene calls are TRBV18 and TRBJ1-2; possible D gene TRBD1, 5 bases. CDR3 length: 13 residues. The V end was cut by 4 bases, the J end by 4 bases, with 10 bases between. Germline V gives CDR1 KGHSH, CDR2 LQKENI. CDR3 amino acids: CASSQSGGYGYTF. The CDR3 DNA sequence: TGTGCCAGCTCACAGAGCGGGGGCTATGGCTACACCTTC.

This rearrangement joins TRBV28 to TRBJ1-2; 9 bases are a match to TRBD1. CDR3 length: 14 amino acids. V shed 2 bases, J shed 8 bases, and the junction held 6 bases outside the gene matches. The V gene's germline CDR1 is MDHEN and CDR2 SYDVKM. The CDR3 nucleotides are TGTGCCAGCAGTTTAAGTGGGACAGGGATCGGCTACACCTTC. It specifies CASSLSGTGIGYTF.

The gene calls are TRBV2 and TRBJ1-4; maybe TRBD1 (5 bases). Per germline, CDR1 SNHLY and CDR2 FYNNEI. V was pared by 6 bases and J by 0 bases, with 11 bases between. This CDR3 has 15 residues. CDR3 bases: TGTGCCAGCAGCGGGGACTTTGCAACTAATGAAAAACTGTTTTTT. It encodes CASSGDFATNEKLFF.